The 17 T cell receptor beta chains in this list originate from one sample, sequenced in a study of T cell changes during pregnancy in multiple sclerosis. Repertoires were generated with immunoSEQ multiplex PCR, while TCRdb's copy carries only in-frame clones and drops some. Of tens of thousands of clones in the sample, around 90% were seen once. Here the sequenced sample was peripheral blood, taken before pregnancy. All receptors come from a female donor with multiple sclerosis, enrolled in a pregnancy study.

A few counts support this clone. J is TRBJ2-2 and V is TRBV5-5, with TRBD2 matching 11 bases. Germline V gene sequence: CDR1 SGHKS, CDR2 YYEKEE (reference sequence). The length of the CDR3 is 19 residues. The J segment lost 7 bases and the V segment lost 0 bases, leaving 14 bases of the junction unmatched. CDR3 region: CASSLDIRLAGGTGGELFF. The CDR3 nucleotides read TGTGCCAGCAGCTTGGATATTAGGCTAGCGGGGGGAACTGGCGGGGAGCTGTTTTTT.

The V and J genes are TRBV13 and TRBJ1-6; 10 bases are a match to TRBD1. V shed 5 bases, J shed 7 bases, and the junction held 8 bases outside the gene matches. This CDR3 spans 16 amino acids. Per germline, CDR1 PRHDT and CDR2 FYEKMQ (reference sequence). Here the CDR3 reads CASSPGQGTGNSPLHF. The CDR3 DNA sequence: TGTGCCAGCAGCCCGGGACAGGGGACAGGGAATTCACCCCTCCACTTT.

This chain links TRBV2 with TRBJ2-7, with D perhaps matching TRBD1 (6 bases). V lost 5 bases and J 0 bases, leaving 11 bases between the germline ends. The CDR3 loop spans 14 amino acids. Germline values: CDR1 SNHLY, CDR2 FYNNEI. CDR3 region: CASSPDRSSYEQYF. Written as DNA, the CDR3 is TGTGCCAGCAGTCCGGACAGAAGCTCCTACGAGCAGTACTTC.

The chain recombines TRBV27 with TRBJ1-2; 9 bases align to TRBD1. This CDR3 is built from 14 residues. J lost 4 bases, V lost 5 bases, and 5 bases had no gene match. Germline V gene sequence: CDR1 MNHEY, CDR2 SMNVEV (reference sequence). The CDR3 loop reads CASSKGQGIYGYTF. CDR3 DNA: TGTGCCAGCAGTAAGGGACAGGGCATCTATGGCTACACCTTC.

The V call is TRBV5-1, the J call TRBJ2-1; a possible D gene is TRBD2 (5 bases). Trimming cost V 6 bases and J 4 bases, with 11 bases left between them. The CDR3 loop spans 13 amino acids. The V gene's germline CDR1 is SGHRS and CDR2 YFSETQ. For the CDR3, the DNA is TGCGCCAGCAACCACGGGGAGTACAATGAGCAGTTCTTC. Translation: CASNHGEYNEQFF.

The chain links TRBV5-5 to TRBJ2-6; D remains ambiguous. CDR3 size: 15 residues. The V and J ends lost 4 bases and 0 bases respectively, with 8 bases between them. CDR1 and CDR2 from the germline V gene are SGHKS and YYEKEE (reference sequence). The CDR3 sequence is CASSPTGSGANVLTF. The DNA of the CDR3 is TGTGCCAGCAGCCCGACGGGCTCTGGGGCCAACGTCCTGACTTTC.

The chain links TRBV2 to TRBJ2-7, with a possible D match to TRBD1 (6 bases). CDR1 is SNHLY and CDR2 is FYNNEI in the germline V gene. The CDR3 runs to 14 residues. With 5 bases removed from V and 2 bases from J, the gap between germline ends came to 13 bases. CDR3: CASSTQGTTYEQYF. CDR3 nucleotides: TGTGCCAGCAGTACACAGGGTACCACCTACGAGCAGTACTTC.

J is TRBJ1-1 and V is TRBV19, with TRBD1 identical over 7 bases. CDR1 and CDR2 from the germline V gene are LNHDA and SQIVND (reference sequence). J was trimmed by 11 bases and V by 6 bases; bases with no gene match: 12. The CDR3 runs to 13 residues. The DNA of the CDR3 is TGTGCCAGTAGACAAACAGGGGAGTTTAAGGCTTTCTTT. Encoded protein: CASRQTGEFKAFF.

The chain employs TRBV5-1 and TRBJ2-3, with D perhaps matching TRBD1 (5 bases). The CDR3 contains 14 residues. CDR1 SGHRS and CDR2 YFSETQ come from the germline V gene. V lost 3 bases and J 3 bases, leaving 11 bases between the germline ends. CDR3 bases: TGCGCCAGCAGCTCCTACTCAGGGACAGATACGCAGTATTTT. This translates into CASSSYSGTDTQYF.

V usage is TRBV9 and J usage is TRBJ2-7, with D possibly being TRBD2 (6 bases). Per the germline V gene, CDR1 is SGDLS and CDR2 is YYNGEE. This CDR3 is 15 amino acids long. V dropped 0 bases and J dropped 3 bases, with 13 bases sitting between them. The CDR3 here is CASSVASGRFYEQYF. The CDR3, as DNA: TGTGCCAGCAGCGTAGCTTCAGGGAGGTTCTACGAGCAGTACTTC.

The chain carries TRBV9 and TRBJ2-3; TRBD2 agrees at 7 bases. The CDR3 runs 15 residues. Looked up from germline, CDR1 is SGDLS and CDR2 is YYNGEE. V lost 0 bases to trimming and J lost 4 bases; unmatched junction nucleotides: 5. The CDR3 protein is CASSVVSGASDTQYF. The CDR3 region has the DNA TGTGCCAGCAGCGTAGTCAGCGGGGCTTCAGATACGCAGTATTTT.

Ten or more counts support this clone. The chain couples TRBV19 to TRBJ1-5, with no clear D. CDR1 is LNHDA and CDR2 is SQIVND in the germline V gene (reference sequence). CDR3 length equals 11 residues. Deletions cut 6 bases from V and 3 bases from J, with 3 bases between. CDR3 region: CASSSNQPQHF. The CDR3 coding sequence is TGTGCCAGTAGCTCCAATCAGCCCCAGCATTTT.

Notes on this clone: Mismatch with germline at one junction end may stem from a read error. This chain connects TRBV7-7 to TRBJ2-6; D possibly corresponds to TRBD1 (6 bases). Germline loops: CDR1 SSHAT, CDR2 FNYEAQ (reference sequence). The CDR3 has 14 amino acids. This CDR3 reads CASSQGTGANVLTF. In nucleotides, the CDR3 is TGTGCTAGCAGCCAGGGGACCGGGGCCAACGTCCTGACTTTC.

The CDR3 bases are TGTGCCAGCAGCTTACCCGGGACATCACCTCCTAACTATGGCTACACCTTC. Amino acid sequence: CASSLPGTSPPNYGYTF. The chain links TRBV5-6 to TRBJ1-2; the D gene is possibly TRBD1 (6 bases). Germline V CDR1 and CDR2: SGHDT, YYEEEE. The CDR3 is 17 residues long. Trimming left V 2 bases short and J 0 bases short, with 17 bases between.

The CDR3 nucleotides read TGTGCCAGTAGTATAGATTCCTGGGGGGAAGGCATTCAGTACTTC. This encodes CASSIDSWGEGIQYF. V is TRBV19 and J is TRBJ2-4, with D possibly being TRBD2 (6 bases). Germline V gene data show CDR1 as LNHDA and CDR2 as SQIVND (reference sequence). The V end was cut by 0 bases, the J end by 9 bases, with 15 bases between. CDR3 size: 15 residues.

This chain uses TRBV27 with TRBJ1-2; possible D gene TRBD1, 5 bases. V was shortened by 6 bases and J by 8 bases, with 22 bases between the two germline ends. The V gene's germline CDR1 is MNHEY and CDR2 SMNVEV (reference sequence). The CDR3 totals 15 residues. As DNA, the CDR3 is TGTGCCAGCAGCCCCCTCCCCCCCCAGGGAAGAGGCTACACCTTC. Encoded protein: CASSPLPPQGRGYTF.

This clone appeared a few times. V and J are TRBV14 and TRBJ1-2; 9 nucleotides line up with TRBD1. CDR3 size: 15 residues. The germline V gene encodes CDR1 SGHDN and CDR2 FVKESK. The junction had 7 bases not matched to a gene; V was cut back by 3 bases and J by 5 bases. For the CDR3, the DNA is TGTGCCAGCAGCCAGGGACAGGGCCGCTCATATGGCTACACCTTC. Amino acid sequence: CASSQGQGRSYGYTF.